These 32 T cell receptor beta chains were all obtained from the same sample, sequenced in a study of graft-versus-host responses after intestinal transplantation. No cognate antigen is known for these TCRs. The method was immunoSEQ multiplex PCR; TCRdb's version includes in-frame clones alone and lacks a portion of them. The profile shows roughly 130,000 clones, around 90% of them singletons. Sequences were derived from unstimulated CD4+ T cells sorted from spleen or lymph node cells, sampled before intestinal transplant. The origin of the receptors is a human donor who received an intestinal transplant.

The rearrangement joins TRBV11-2 to TRBJ2-1; the match to TRBD2 covers 14 bases. With 1 base clipped from V and 6 bases from J, the junction kept 2 bases outside the gene matches. The CDR3 is made up of 16 amino acids. The V gene's germline CDR1 is SGHAT and CDR2 FQNNGV. The CDR3 sequence: CASSLVGLAGGNEQFF. DNA of the CDR3: TGTGCCAGCAGCTTAGTTGGACTAGCGGGGGGCAATGAGCAGTTCTTC.

The chain recombines TRBV30 with TRBJ2-5; either TRBD1 or TRBD2 may supply D (6 bases each). Germline V gene lookup returns CDR1 GTSNPN and CDR2 SVGIG (reference sequence). V was pared by 5 bases and J by 4 bases, with 11 bases between. The CDR3 covers 12 residues. In nucleotides, the CDR3 is TGTGCCTGGGACGGAGGGGGAGAGACCCAGTACTTC. Translated: CAWDGGGETQYF.

This sequence joins TRBV5-3 and TRBJ1-5; D is unresolved. TRBV5-3 is assigned to the ORF class and has an uncertain function. CDR3 length equals 19 residues. Deletions cut 0 bases from V and 1 base from J, with 20 bases between. In nucleotides, the CDR3 is TGTGCCAGAAGCTTGGAAGGTCGACACGCAGTTGAAAGCAATCAGCCCCAGCATTTT. Translating gives CARSLEGRHAVESNQPQHF.

The chain is built from TRBV5-1 and TRBJ2-2; 8 bases fit TRBD1. Per the germline V gene, CDR1 is SGHRS and CDR2 is YFSETQ. The CDR3 consists of 13 residues. Unmatched junction bases numbered 6, after V lost 6 bases and J lost 8 bases. CDR3 sequence reads: CASTGQETGELFF. DNA of the CDR3: TGCGCCAGCACGGGACAGGAAACGGGGGAGCTGTTTTTT.

The rearrangement joins TRBV6-1 to TRBJ1-6, with D unresolved. The CDR3 extends over 14 amino acids. In germline, CDR1 is MNHNS, CDR2 SASEGT. Trimming left V 8 bases short and J 0 bases short, with 8 bases between. In nucleotides, the CDR3 is TGTGCCAGCTCCCAGAGCTCCTATAATTCACCCCTCCACTTT. As protein: CASSQSSYNSPLHF.

V gene TRBV2 combines with J gene TRBJ2-7; TRBD2 matches at 11 bases. Germline V CDR1 and CDR2: SNHLY, FYNNEI. V lost 5 bases, J lost 5 bases, and 5 bases stayed unmatched. The CDR3 totals 14 residues. The CDR3 DNA sequence: TGTGCCAGCAGTCGACTAGCGGGAATCGACGAGCAGTACTTC. The encoded protein is CASSRLAGIDEQYF.

The J gene is TRBJ2-1, the V gene TRBV7-3; 9 bases agree with TRBD2. The trim removed 5 bases at V and 5 bases at J, leaving 7 bases unmatched. Looked up from germline, CDR1 is SGHTA and CDR2 is FQGTGA. The CDR3 runs to 15 residues. The CDR3 spells CASSPGGRAHNEQFF. CDR3 coding DNA: TGTGCCAGCAGCCCAGGCGGGAGGGCCCACAATGAGCAGTTCTTC.

The chain is built from TRBV28 and TRBJ2-7; 10 bases map to TRBD1. The germline V gene has CDR1 MDHEN and CDR2 SYDVKM. The CDR3 runs 15 residues. V gave up 3 bases and J gave up 1 base; unmatched junction bases: 3. The CDR3 DNA reads TGTGCCAGCAGTTTCTGGACAGGGGGTTCCTACGAGCAGTACTTC. This codes for CASSFWTGGSYEQYF.

The chain has TRBV29-1 and TRBJ2-1, with TRBD2 matching over 11 bases. Germline V gene data show CDR1 as SQVTM and CDR2 as ANQGSEA. This CDR3 contains 14 residues. The junction had 3 bases not matched to a gene; V was cut back by 6 bases and J by 2 bases. CDR3 amino acids: CSVKLAGAYNEQFF. DNA for the CDR3: TGCAGCGTGAAACTAGCGGGAGCCTACAATGAGCAGTTCTTC.

This clone was detected a few times. The rearrangement joins TRBV29-1 to TRBJ1-1, with a possible D match to TRBD1 (6 bases). The germline CDR1 and CDR2 sequences are SQVTM and ANQGSEA. V was shortened by 3 bases and J by 9 bases, with 17 bases between the two germline ends. The length of the CDR3 is 13 residues. CDR3 sequence (DNA): TGCAGCGTTGATATGGGGGGCGCGAATAAAGCTTTCTTT. As protein: CSVDMGGANKAFF.

This chain joins TRBV30 and TRBJ2-6; D assignment may be TRBD1 or TRBD2 (5 bases each). The germline V gene encodes CDR1 GTSNPN and CDR2 SVGIG (reference sequence). Trimming pared 4 bases from V and 4 bases from J, leaving 17 bases between. The CDR3 is made up of 16 amino acids. CDR3 loop: CAWTGTSKAGANVLTF. CDR3 bases: TGTGCCTGGACCGGGACCTCGAAGGCGGGGGCCAACGTCCTGACTTTC.

V is TRBV6-1 and J is TRBJ1-2; the D is unclear. Trimming left V 5 bases short and J 0 bases short, with 10 bases between. CDR1 and CDR2 from the germline V gene are MNHNS and SASEGT. The CDR3 loop spans 14 amino acids. CDR3 bases: TGTGCCAGCAGTACCGAGCCAACTAACTATGGCTACACCTTC. This encodes CASSTEPTNYGYTF.

The chain recombines TRBV18 with TRBJ2-1; 7 bases map to TRBD1. The CDR3 is 17 amino acids. The germline CDR1 and CDR2 sequences are KGHSH and LQKENI. J lost 1 base, V lost 4 bases, and 10 bases had no gene match. The CDR3 reads CASSQIGTEFSYNEQFF. The CDR3 nucleotides are TGTGCCAGCTCACAGATCGGGACAGAGTTTTCCTACAATGAGCAGTTCTTC. Full variable domain (outside the CDR3, taken from reference TRBV18 and TRBJ2-1): NAGVMQNPRHLVRRRGQEARLRCSPMKGHSHVYWYRQLPEEGLKFMVYLQKENIIDESGMPKERFSAEFPKEGPSILRIQQVVRGDSAAYFCASSQIGTEFSYNEQFFGPGTRLTVL.

In nucleotides, the CDR3 is TGCGCCAGCAGAAATCTAGCGGGAAGGGAGACCCAGTACTTC. As protein: CASRNLAGRETQYF. The chain joins TRBV5-1 to TRBJ2-5, with 9 bases lining up with TRBD2. The J segment lost 5 bases and the V segment lost 5 bases, leaving 7 bases of the junction unmatched. The CDR3 runs 14 residues. CDR1 and CDR2 (germline): SGHRS, YFSETQ.

The chain combines TRBV9 with TRBJ2-1; possibly TRBD2 for D (5 bases). CDR1 is SGDLS, CDR2 YYNGEE, per germline. This CDR3 has 16 amino acids. The V and J ends lost 0 bases and 5 bases respectively, with 15 bases between them. In nucleotides, the CDR3 is TGTGCCAGCAGCGTAGGGGTACTAGGTGTAGACAATGAGCAGTTCTTC. Amino acids: CASSVGVLGVDNEQFF.

The rearrangement uses TRBV7-9 and TRBJ1-6; TRBD1 aligns across 8 bases. Germline CDR1 is SEHNR and CDR2 is FQNEAQ (reference sequence). The CDR3 has 16 amino acids. The junction had 7 bases not matched to a gene; V was cut back by 0 bases and J by 9 bases. In nucleotides, the CDR3 is TGTGCCAGCAGCTTAGCCGCCGGGGACAGGAGTTCACCCCTCCACTTT. This gives the protein CASSLAAGDRSSPLHF.

The V gene is TRBV15, the J gene TRBJ2-1, with D unclear. The germline gives CDR1 LNHNV, CDR2 YYDKDF (reference sequence). V was trimmed by 5 bases and J by 2 bases, leaving 13 bases between them. This CDR3 spans 15 amino acids. The CDR3 DNA sequence: TGTGCCACCAGCGTCCAGGTGTCTACCTACAATGAGCAGTTCTTC. Protein sequence: CATSVQVSTYNEQFF.

The chain combines TRBV6-1 with TRBJ1-5, with TRBD1 matching 7 bases. Trimming removed 2 bases from V and 3 bases from J; junction bases left unmatched: 4. CDR1 MNHNS and CDR2 SASEGT come from the germline V gene. This CDR3 comprises 15 residues. The CDR3 DNA reads TGTGCCAGCAGTGAATGGGACAGAAACAATCAGCCCCAGCATTTT. The encoded protein is CASSEWDRNNQPQHF.

The rearrangement uses TRBV18 and TRBJ1-4, with TRBD1 matching over 11 bases. There are 17 residues in the CDR3. V trimming: 3 bases; J trimming: 4 bases; junction bases outside the gene matches: 7. The germline CDR1 and CDR2 sequences are KGHSH and LQKENI. The CDR3 region is CASSPPGTGGINEKLFF. The CDR3 DNA reads as TGTGCCAGCTCACCTCCCGGGACAGGGGGTATTAATGAAAAACTGTTTTTT.

J is TRBJ2-7 and V is TRBV6-1, with 7 bases aligning to TRBD2. Germline V gene sequence: CDR1 MNHNS, CDR2 SASEGT. The length of the CDR3 is 15 residues. Trimming cost V 0 bases and J 6 bases; bases outside gene matches: 8. CDR3 in DNA: TGTGCCAGCAGTGAAGCGCTCATTGCGGGAGCCGAGCAGTACTTC. As protein: CASSEALIAGAEQYF.

V gene TRBV7-9 combines with J gene TRBJ2-5; D not resolved. Germline-derived CDR1 and CDR2 are SEHNR and FQNEAQ (reference sequence). Trimming left V 5 bases short and J 11 bases short, with 15 bases between. The CDR3 totals 12 residues. The DNA for the CDR3 is TGTGCCAGCAGCCCGCATACCCGGTTGCAGTACTTC. Its translation: CASSPHTRLQYF.

The V gene is TRBV11-2, the J gene TRBJ2-1, with D hard to call. The CDR3 is 11 amino acids. V lost 1 base and J 7 bases, leaving 2 bases between the germline ends. Germline V lookup: CDR1 SGHAT, CDR2 FQNNGV. CDR3 bases: TGTGCCAGCAGCTTAGTTAATGAGCAGTTCTTC. It specifies CASSLVNEQFF.

The V gene is TRBV7-9, the J gene TRBJ2-2; D is undetermined. The V end was cut by 4 bases, the J end by 6 bases, with 12 bases between. CDR1 and CDR2 (germline): SEHNR, FQNEAQ (reference sequence). CDR3 length: 14 residues. Here the CDR3 reads CASSYRPSAGELFF. Written as DNA, the CDR3 is TGTGCCAGCAGCTATAGGCCTTCGGCCGGGGAGCTGTTTTTT.

The rearrangement links TRBV9 to TRBJ2-7; D not resolved. The CDR3 has 14 residues. Trimming removed 0 bases from V and 0 bases from J, with 7 bases in between. Germline assignment: CDR1 SGDLS and CDR2 YYNGEE. CDR3 sequence: CASSVGTASYEQYF. The CDR3 nucleotides are TGTGCCAGCAGCGTAGGTACAGCCTCCTACGAGCAGTACTTC. The complete variable domain, with remaining parts taken from reference TRBV9 and TRBJ2-7, reads DSGVTQTPKHLITATGQRVTLRCSPRSGDLSVYWYQQSLDQGLQFLIQYYNGEERAKGNILERFSAQQFPDLHSELNLSSLELGDSALYFCASSVGTASYEQYFGPGTRLTVT.

V usage is TRBV5-1 and J usage is TRBJ2-3; possible D gene TRBD1, 7 bases. The CDR3 has 17 residues. Trimming cost V 4 bases and J 2 bases, with 20 bases left between them. The germline gives CDR1 SGHRS, CDR2 YFSETQ. The CDR3 nucleotides read TGCGCCAGCAGCCGGAAACCAGGGGGGCACCCCACAGATACGCAGTATTTT. Residues: CASSRKPGGHPTDTQYF.

V and J are TRBV7-6 and TRBJ1-1, with D perhaps matching TRBD1 (6 bases). Trimming removed 3 bases at V and 4 bases at J, with 12 bases between. From germline, CDR1 is SGHVS and CDR2 FNYEAQ. The CDR3 spans 14 residues. CDR3 amino acids: CASSLGAGVTEAFF. The CDR3 bases are TGTGCCAGCAGCTTGGGGGCAGGCGTCACTGAAGCTTTCTTT. The full variable domain, rest sourced from reference TRBV7-6 and TRBJ1-1, is GAGVSQSPRYKVTKRGQDVALRCDPISGHVSLYWYRQALGQGPEFLTYFNYEAQQDKSGLPNDRFSAERPEGSISTLTIQRTEQRDSAMYRCASSLGAGVTEAFFGQGTRLTVV.

The rearrangement uses TRBV28 and TRBJ2-7; D gene ambiguous. Germline CDR1 and CDR2: MDHEN and SYDVKM. V lost 2 bases and J lost 2, with 4 bases in between. The CDR3 is 12 residues long. The CDR3 sequence: CASSLQPYEQYF. CDR3 coding DNA: TGTGCCAGCAGTTTACAGCCCTACGAGCAGTACTTC.

The rearrangement uses TRBV2 and TRBJ2-6; tentatively, D is TRBD1 (6 bases). This CDR3 is 16 amino acids long. V dropped 2 bases and J dropped 2 bases, with 10 bases sitting between them. CDR1 is SNHLY and CDR2 is FYNNEI in the germline V gene. DNA of the CDR3: TGTGCCAGCAGTGAATGGGGGCTGGCTGGGGCCAACGTCCTGACTTTC. This encodes CASSEWGLAGANVLTF.

This rearrangement joins TRBV5-5 to TRBJ2-2; 11 bases are a match to TRBD1. The CDR3 consists of 15 residues. Germline CDR1 is SGHKS and CDR2 is YYEKEE (reference sequence). The trim removed 5 bases at V and 6 bases at J, leaving 6 bases unmatched. This CDR3 is CASSPGTGGAGELFF. DNA for the CDR3: TGTGCCAGCAGTCCTGGGACAGGGGGGGCCGGGGAGCTGTTTTTT. Supplemented by reference TRBV5-5 and TRBJ2-2, the full variable domain reads DAGVTQSPTHLIKTRGQQVTLRCSPISGHKSVSWYQQVLGQGPQFIFQYYEKEERGRGNFPDRFSARQFPNYSSELNVNALLLGDSALYLCASSPGTGGAGELFFGEGSRLTVL.

The J gene is TRBJ2-1, the V gene TRBV9, with 13 positions matching TRBD2. The V segment lost 4 bases and the J segment 7 bases; nucleotides outside the gene matches: 11. CDR3 size: 17 residues. The V gene's germline CDR1 is SGDLS and CDR2 YYNGEE. This chain's CDR3 is CASSTRGTSGTGNEQFF. In nucleotides, the CDR3 is TGTGCCAGCAGCACGAGAGGGACTAGCGGGACTGGGAATGAGCAGTTCTTC.

This clone has a single count. V is TRBV7-9 and J is TRBJ2-2; 8 bases map to TRBD1. Germline V lookup: CDR1 SEHNR, CDR2 FQNEAQ (reference sequence). Losses at the gene ends were 1 base for V and 1 base for J; bases not matched to a gene: 8. This CDR3 has 18 amino acids. Written as DNA, the CDR3 is TGTGCCAGCAGCTTAGATCCGGGACAGGACATGAACACCGGGGAGCTGTTTTTT. It yields the protein CASSLDPGQDMNTGELFF.

This chain uses TRBV6-1 with TRBJ2-7; no clear D gene. Germline CDR1 and CDR2: MNHNS and SASEGT. The CDR3 length is 14 residues. The germline V and J ends were trimmed by 2 bases and 0 bases, with 8 bases remaining between them. CDR3 in amino acids: CASSETVSSYEQYF. In DNA, the CDR3 is TGTGCCAGCAGTGAAACCGTGAGCTCCTACGAGCAGTACTTC.